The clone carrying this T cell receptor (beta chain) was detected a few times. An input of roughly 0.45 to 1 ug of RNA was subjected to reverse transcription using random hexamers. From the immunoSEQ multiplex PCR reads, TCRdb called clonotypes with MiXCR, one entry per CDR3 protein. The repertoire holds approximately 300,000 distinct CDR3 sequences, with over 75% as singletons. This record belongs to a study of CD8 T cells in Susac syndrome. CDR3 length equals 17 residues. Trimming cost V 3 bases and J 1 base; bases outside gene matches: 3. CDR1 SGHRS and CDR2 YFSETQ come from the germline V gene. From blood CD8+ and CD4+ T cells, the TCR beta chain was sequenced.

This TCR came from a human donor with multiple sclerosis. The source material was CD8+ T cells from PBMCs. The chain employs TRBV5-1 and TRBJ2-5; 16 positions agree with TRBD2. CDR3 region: CASSSGLAGGIQETQYF. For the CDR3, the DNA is TGCGCCAGCAGCTCGGGACTAGCGGGAGGGATCCAAGAGACCCAGTACTTC. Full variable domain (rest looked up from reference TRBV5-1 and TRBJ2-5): KAGVTQTPRYLIKTRGQQVTLSCSPISGHRSVSWYQQTPGQGLQFLFEYFSETQRNKGNFPGRFSGRQFSNSRSEMNVSTLELGDSALYLCASSSGLAGGIQETQYFGPGTRLLVL.